These 8 T cell receptor beta chains share one sample of origin, sequenced in a study of blood T cell repertoires in COVID-19 (dated by TCRdb to 2018 to 2021). Libraries were built with the immunoSEQ multiplex PCR assay. This immuneACCESS table, as held by TCRdb, lists in-frame sequences with V and J called but not all clones. Of the missing ones, under half trace to an unresolved V gene in checked studies; the others have no known cause. For this sample the table gives more than 200,000 clones, of which around 80% were detected only once. The ten largest clones take up around 26% of the sample. Input material: peripheral blood. Source of these receptors: a man aged 35 to 55 with acute or convalescent COVID-19.

The rearrangement joins TRBV5-5 to TRBJ2-7, with TRBD2 matching 7 bases. V dropped 4 bases and J dropped 3; count of bases not matched to a gene: 4. The CDR3 consists of 13 residues. Germline V gene sequence: CDR1 SGHKS, CDR2 YYEKEE (reference sequence). In DNA form, the CDR3 reads TGTGCCAGCAGCGGGGGGGACTTCTACGAGCAGTACTTC. The encoded protein is CASSGGDFYEQYF.

This rearrangement joins TRBV18 to TRBJ1-3; a weak D match, TRBD1 (6 bases). CDR3 length: 16 amino acids. Germline V gene data show CDR1 as KGHSH and CDR2 as LQKENI. V dropped 6 bases and J dropped 0 bases, with 15 bases sitting between them. CDR3 region: CASSPDSLLSGNTIYF. The CDR3 coding sequence is TGTGCCAGCTCCCCGGACAGTCTCCTCTCTGGAAACACCATATATTTT.

This clone came up once. The chain joins TRBV3-1 (or the pseudogene TRBV3-2) to TRBJ1-3, with D unresolved. V dropped 2 bases and J dropped 2 bases, with 13 bases sitting between them. Germline lookup yields CDR1 LGHDT and CDR2 YNNKEL (reference sequence). This CDR3 comprises 16 residues. CDR3 sequence: CASSQRAGGAGNTIYF. CDR3 DNA: TGTGCCAGCAGCCAAAGGGCGGGTGGGGCTGGAAACACCATATATTTT.

The chain joins TRBV5-4 to TRBJ2-7, with D possibly being TRBD2 (7 bases). V was shortened by 4 bases and J by 6 bases, with 17 bases between the two germline ends. Germline values: CDR1 SGHNT, CDR2 YYREEE (reference sequence). The CDR3 sequence is 14 residues long. Here the CDR3 reads CASSPTGGRAEQYF. CDR3 nucleotide sequence: TGTGCCAGCAGCCCAACCGGGGGGCGCGCCGAGCAGTACTTC.

The chain joins TRBV27 to TRBJ1-5; TRBD1 might be the D (6 bases). The CDR3 consists of 16 residues. V was shortened by 5 bases and J by 5 bases, with 19 bases between the two germline ends. Germline values: CDR1 MNHEY, CDR2 SMNVEV (reference sequence). The CDR3, as DNA: TGTGCCAGCAGTCCCCGGTACGGGACAACTTATCAGCCCCAGCATTTT. Translated, it gives CASSPRYGTTYQPQHF.

The chain is built from TRBV5-6 and TRBJ1-5; 8 positions match TRBD1. This CDR3 spans 15 amino acids. Germline assignment: CDR1 SGHDT and CDR2 YYEEEE. J lost 6 bases, V lost 3 bases, and 8 bases had no gene match. The CDR3 is CASSSRYRGGQPQHF. CDR3 in DNA: TGTGCCAGCAGCTCCCGTTACAGGGGGGGTCAGCCCCAGCATTTT.

The CDR3 is CASSSTTGTSGSTDTQYF. The DNA of the CDR3 is TGTGCCAGCAGCTCAACTACCGGGACTAGCGGGAGCACAGATACGCAGTATTTT. J is TRBJ2-3 and V is TRBV13; 12 bases map to TRBD2. CDR1 is PRHDT, CDR2 FYEKMQ, per germline (reference sequence). This CDR3 has 18 residues. J was trimmed by 0 bases and V by 4 bases; bases with no gene match: 8.

This chain connects TRBV27 to TRBJ2-1; 12 bases line up with TRBD1. CDR1 is MNHEY, CDR2 SMNVEV, per germline (reference sequence). V was clipped by 6 bases and J by 4 bases; unmatched bases: 4. This CDR3 is built from 15 residues. Here the CDR3 DNA reads TGTGCCAGCAGGAGGGGACAGGGGGCTTACAATGAGCAGTTCTTC. Translated, it gives CASRRGQGAYNEQFF.